This T cell receptor (beta chain) was recovered during a study of post-analysis software for immune sequencing data (dated by TCRdb to 2013 to 2016). About the investigation overall: Disease courses on record covered relapsing-remitting, secondary progressive and progressive-relapsing multiple sclerosis, though some patients had no subtype annotation. A subset of samples was prepared in parallel using single-end sample barcoding, then pooled and co-amplified after Illumina adapter ligation. Patient repertoires were compared against roughly 12 previously published healthy control repertoires from donors aged about 6 to 26 years. Paper-wide results and their limitations: The multiple sclerosis patient group was slightly younger than the control group. Multiple sclerosis patients had significantly lower normalized Chao1 diversity than controls, a result that suggests substantial peripheral T-cell clonal expansion. Direct clustering with F measure revealed strong co-clustering of samples prepared in the same batch, which led to a batch-effect correction.

To demonstrate the VDJtools post-analysis software, TCR beta repertoires were profiled from the peripheral blood of about a dozen young patients with multiple sclerosis. The multiple sclerosis patients were children and adolescents between about 6 and 16 years of age. Worth noting for this clonotype: Its recognized antigen is unknown. The input lacks base qualities; no much larger clone sits a single base away.

Library method: PCR. Sequencing was carried out with an Illumina HiSeq 2500. Unique molecular identifiers were incorporated into TCR beta cDNA libraries to reduce PCR and sequencing biases. Some 500,000 cDNA molecules were obtained for every 1 to 10 million input T cells, so each molecule roughly corresponded to one T cell. Patient libraries were prepared and sequenced with the same protocol used for the earlier healthy control dataset. Within a given batch, samples were prepared together, multiplexed and sequenced on the same HiSeq lane. In the original analysis: MIGEC handled the raw barcoded reads, throwing out single-read molecular identifier groups before consensus assembly and CDR3 extraction. VDJtools was used for post-analysis of the clonotype tables, with diversity normalized by down-sampling every dataset to the smallest sample size. To correct batch-related cross-sample contamination, repertoire overlap clustering matched CDR3 amino acid sequences but not nucleotide sequences. TCRdb's own reprocessing of the public reads used fastp at Q25 and MiXCR and kept productive beta chains. Entries that share a CDR3 protein sequence are merged under the most common genes and DNA. TCRdb assigned the V and J calls; the authors' analysis was not used. Here the sample has about 540,000 distinct CDR3 sequences; roughly 34% occur a single time. The ten biggest clones cover 6% of the sample.

The source is a girl under 18 with multiple sclerosis. The specimen sequenced was blood.

CDR3 reads: CASSSAGIAYEQYF. The nucleotides read TGTGCCAGCAGTTCGGCTGGAATTGCCTACGAGCAGTACTTC. The sequence joins TRBV6-5 to TRBJ2-7, with no reliable assignment of the D segment. CDR1 MNHEY and CDR2 SVGAGI are derived from the germline V gene. The trim is 4 bases for V and 2 bases for J, with a gap of 12 bases between the germline ends. The CDR3 covers 14 residues, taking in both the cysteine and the phenylalanine. The sequence is cut down to CDR3 DNA, 42 bases in frame from base 1.